This T cell receptor (beta chain) comes out of a study of tumor and adjacent non-tumor tissue in lung cancer. Study information: Each sample yielded about 4.17 million productive TCRbeta reads on average. Overall study results and limits: Tumor tissue had significantly higher TCR diversity than normal lung.

This clonotype occurred many times. Its antigen is currently unknown. A modified ARM-PCR protocol with three rounds of nested PCR amplified TCRbeta. TCRdb reprocessed the multiplex PCR reads with MiXCR, giving one entry per CDR3 protein. The sample holds under 80,000 distinct CDR3 sequences, roughly three quarters seen once. The template was RNA from unsorted bulk tissue. More than 3 cm separated this lung sample from the edge of the tumor. The germline CDR1 and CDR2 sequences are SGHVS and FQNEAQ. Unmatched junction bases numbered 8, after V lost 4 bases and J lost 5 bases. The CDR3 runs 15 residues. Sample: distant non-tumor lung tissue. The clonotype was recovered from a man between 60 and 75 years old with non-small cell lung cancer. The rearrangement links TRBV7-8 to TRBJ2-5, with 9 bases fitting TRBD1. This CDR3 reads CASSSSGTGWETQYF. CDR3 DNA sequence: TGTGCCAGCAGCTCTTCCGGGACAGGGTGGGAGACCCAGTACTTC.